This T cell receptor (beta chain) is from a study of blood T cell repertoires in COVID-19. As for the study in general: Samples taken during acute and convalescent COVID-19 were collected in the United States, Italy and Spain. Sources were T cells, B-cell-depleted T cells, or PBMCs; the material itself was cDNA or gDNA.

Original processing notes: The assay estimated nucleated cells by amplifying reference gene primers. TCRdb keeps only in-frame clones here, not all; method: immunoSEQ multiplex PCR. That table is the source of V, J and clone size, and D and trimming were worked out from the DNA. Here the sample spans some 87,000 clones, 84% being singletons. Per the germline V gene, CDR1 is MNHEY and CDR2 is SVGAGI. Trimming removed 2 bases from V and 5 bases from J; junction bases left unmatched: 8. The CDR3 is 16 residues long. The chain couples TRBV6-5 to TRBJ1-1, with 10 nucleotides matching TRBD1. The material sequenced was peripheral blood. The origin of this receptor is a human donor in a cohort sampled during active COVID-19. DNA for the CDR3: TGTGCCAGCAGTTACCTTCCGGGACAGGGGAGAACTGAAGCTTTCTTT. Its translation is CASSYLPGQGRTEAFF.